Sequencing of this TCR beta chain was carried out in a study of read filtering for tumor transcriptome and immune sequencing. Germline V gene sequence: CDR1 SEHNR, CDR2 FQNEAQ (reference sequence). This CDR3 contains 15 residues. Study-wide findings and caveats: Dropping single-read clonotypes raised IR-seq and RNA-seq shared-clonotype correlation. About 81.9% of IR-seq clonotypes had one read, totaling approximately 3.5% of reads; RNA-seq: 74.6% and 44.6%. IR-seq captured clonotypes deeper and more reliably than RNA-seq.

The library was built from roughly 400 ng RNA with molecular barcoded adaptors for alpha/delta and beta/gamma chains. MiXCR, run by TCRdb on the reads, gives a single entry per CDR3 protein. Here the sample spans 30,000 to 40,000 distinct CDR3 sequences, roughly an eighth being singletons. About this clonotype: The antigen remains unidentified. With only one base between it and a far larger clone, this is likely a read error.

The chain couples TRBV7-9 to TRBJ2-1; possible D gene TRBD1, 6 bases. This sequence was found in a donor older than 35 with multiple myeloma. Sequenced sample: a population of CD138-negative cells sorted from bone marrow. The CDR3 DNA reads as TGTGCCAGCAGCTTTCAGGGGTCTTTCTACGATGAGCAGTTCTTC. Encoded protein: CASSFQGSFYDEQFF.